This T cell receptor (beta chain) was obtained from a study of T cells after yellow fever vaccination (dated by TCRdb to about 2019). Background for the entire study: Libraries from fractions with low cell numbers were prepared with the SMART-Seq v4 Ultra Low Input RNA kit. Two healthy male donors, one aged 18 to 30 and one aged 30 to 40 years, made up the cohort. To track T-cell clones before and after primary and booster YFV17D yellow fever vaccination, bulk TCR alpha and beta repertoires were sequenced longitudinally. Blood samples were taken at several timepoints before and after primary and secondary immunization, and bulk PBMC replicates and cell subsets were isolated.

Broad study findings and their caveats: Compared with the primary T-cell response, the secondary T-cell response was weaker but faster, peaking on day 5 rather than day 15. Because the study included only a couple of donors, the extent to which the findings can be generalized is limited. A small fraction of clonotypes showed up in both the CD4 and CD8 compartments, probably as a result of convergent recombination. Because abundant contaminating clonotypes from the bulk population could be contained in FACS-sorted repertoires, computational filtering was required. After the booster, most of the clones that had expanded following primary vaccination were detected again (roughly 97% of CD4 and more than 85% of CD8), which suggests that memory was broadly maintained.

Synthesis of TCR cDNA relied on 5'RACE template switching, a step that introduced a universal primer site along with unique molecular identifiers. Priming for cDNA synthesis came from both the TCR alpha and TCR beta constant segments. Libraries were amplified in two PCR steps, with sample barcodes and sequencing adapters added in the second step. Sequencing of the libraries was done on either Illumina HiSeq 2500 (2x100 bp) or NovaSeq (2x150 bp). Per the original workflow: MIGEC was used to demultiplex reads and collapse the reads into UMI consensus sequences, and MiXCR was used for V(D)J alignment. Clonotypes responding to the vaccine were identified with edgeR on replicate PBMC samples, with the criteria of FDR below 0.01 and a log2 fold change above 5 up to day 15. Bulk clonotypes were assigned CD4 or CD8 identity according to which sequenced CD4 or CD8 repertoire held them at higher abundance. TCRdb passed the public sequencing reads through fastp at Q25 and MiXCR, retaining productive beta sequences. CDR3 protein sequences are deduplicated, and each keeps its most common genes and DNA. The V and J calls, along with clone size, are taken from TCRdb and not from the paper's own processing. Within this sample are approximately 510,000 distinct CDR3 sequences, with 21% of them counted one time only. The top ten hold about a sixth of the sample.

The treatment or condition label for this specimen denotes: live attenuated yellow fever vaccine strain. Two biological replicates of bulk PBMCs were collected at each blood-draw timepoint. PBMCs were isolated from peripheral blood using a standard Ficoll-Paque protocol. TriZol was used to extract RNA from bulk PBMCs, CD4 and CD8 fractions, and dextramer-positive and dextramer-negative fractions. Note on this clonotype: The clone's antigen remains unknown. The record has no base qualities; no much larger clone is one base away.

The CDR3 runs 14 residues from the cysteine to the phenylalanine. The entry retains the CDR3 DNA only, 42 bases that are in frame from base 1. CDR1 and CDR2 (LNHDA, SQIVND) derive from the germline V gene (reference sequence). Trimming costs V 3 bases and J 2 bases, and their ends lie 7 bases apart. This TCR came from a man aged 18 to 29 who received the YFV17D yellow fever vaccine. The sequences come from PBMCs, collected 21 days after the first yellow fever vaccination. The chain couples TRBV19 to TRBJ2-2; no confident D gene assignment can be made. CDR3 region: CASSMSPNTGELFF. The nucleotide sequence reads TGTGCCAGTAGTATGTCCCCTAACACCGGGGAGCTGTTTTTT. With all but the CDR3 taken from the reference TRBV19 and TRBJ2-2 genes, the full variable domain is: DGGITQSPKYLFRKEGQNVTLSCEQNLNHDAMYWYRQDPGQGLRLIYYSQIVNDFQKGDIAEGYSVSREKKESFPLTVTSAQKNPTAFYLCASSMSPNTGELFFGEGSRLTVL.